A selection of T cell receptor beta chains follows, all from one sample in a study of immune evolution from preneoplasia to lung adenocarcinoma. Sequencing used immunoSEQ multiplex PCR; TCRdb keeps in-frame clones, though not all of them. The data hold 4,000 to 5,000 clones, with around four fifths observed a single time. The specimen was FFPE minimally invasive lung adenocarcinoma tissue. Source of these receptors: a person between 65 and 79 years old with lung adenocarcinoma. Each CDR3 is given with its conserved first and last residue.

CDR3 protein: CASSPRGLQKNTGELFF
J gene: TRBJ2-2
V gene: TRBV7-9

CDR3 protein: CASSEAWHNEKLFF
J gene: TRBJ1-4
V gene: TRBV2

CDR3 protein: CASSQDTSGGAETQYF
J gene: TRBJ2-5
V gene: TRBV4-2

CDR3 protein: CASSRSYEQYF
J gene: TRBJ2-7
V gene: TRBV11-2

CDR3 protein: CASSEREPPYNEQFF
J gene: TRBJ2-1
V gene: TRBV2

CDR3 protein: CATRLPDVRTSGDYNEQFF
J gene: TRBJ2-1
V gene: TRBV15

CDR3 protein: CASSRDEHEQYF
J gene: TRBJ2-7
V gene: TRBV19

CDR3 protein: CASSSPGTGFYEQYF
J gene: TRBJ2-7
V gene: TRBV5-6

CDR3 protein: CASSPTGFYGYTF
J gene: TRBJ1-2
V gene: TRBV4-3

CDR3 protein: CASSDTEAFF
J gene: TRBJ1-1
V gene: TRBV6-1

CDR3 protein: CASSLVGQGASNEKLFF
J gene: TRBJ1-4
V gene: TRBV7-2

CDR3 protein: CASSLFALGAEQYF
J gene: TRBJ2-7
V gene: TRBV11-1

CDR3 protein: CASSYLGATEAFF
J gene: TRBJ1-1
V gene: TRBV6-6

CDR3 protein: CASSSGTGTSSGNTIYF
J gene: TRBJ1-3
V gene: TRBV7-6

CDR3 protein: CAINRDRGGSPLHF
J gene: TRBJ1-6
V gene: TRBV10-3

CDR3 protein: CASGSEQGVTEAFF
J gene: TRBJ1-1
V gene: TRBV28

CDR3 protein: CASLRPGQGTHIVGEQFF
J gene: TRBJ2-1
V gene: TRBV5-5

CDR3 protein: CASSAEINYGYTF
J gene: TRBJ1-2
V gene: TRBV19

CDR3 protein: CASSSWTEETQYF
J gene: TRBJ2-5
V gene: TRBV7-8

CDR3 protein: CASSITGGPGANVLTF
J gene: TRBJ2-6
V gene: TRBV7-9

CDR3 protein: CASSSEAETQYF
J gene: TRBJ2-5
V gene: TRBV7-8

CDR3 protein: CASSPSLGEKLFF
J gene: TRBJ1-4
V gene: TRBV6-5

CDR3 protein: CACLGLGDGEQFF
J gene: TRBJ2-1
V gene: TRBV30

CDR3 protein: CASSLRAGRGVIRDTGELFF
J gene: TRBJ2-2
V gene: TRBV18

CDR3 protein: CAIRPRQGDNSPLHF
J gene: TRBJ1-6
V gene: TRBV10-3

CDR3 protein: CASSLEEGSNEQFF
J gene: TRBJ2-1
V gene: TRBV7-6

CDR3 protein: CASSSQGTGANVLTF
J gene: TRBJ2-6
V gene: TRBV19

CDR3 protein: CASSSGQGADEQYF
J gene: TRBJ2-7
V gene: TRBV5-1

CDR3 protein: CAISESKGYGYTF
J gene: TRBJ1-2
V gene: TRBV10-3

CDR3 protein: CASRVGGSYNSPLHF
J gene: TRBJ1-6
V gene: TRBV2

CDR3 protein: CASSEPTEHMQYF
J gene: TRBJ2-7
V gene: TRBV2

CDR3 protein: CASSPDNTDTQYF
J gene: TRBJ2-3
V gene: TRBV5-1

CDR3 protein: CSVVLEGMETQYF
J gene: TRBJ2-5
V gene: TRBV29-1

CDR3 protein: CASSLLGGNTGELFF
J gene: TRBJ2-2
V gene: TRBV28

CDR3 protein: CASSLSPGSNSPLHF
J gene: TRBJ1-6
V gene: TRBV11-2

CDR3 protein: CASSHEWRGAANYGYTF
J gene: TRBJ1-2
V gene: TRBV4-1

CDR3 protein: CASRAGGTSYSNQPQHF
J gene: TRBJ1-5
V gene: TRBV19

CDR3 protein: CASSVRGGTDTQYF
J gene: TRBJ2-3
V gene: TRBV5-1

CDR3 protein: CASSLSRDGSTDTQYF
J gene: TRBJ2-3
V gene: TRBV5-5

CDR3 protein: CASSDRTGGEQYF
J gene: TRBJ2-7
V gene: TRBV6-1

CDR3 protein: CASSSGQGVDTQYF
J gene: TRBJ2-3
V gene: TRBV5-8

CDR3 protein: CASSAVGNQPQHF
J gene: TRBJ1-5
V gene: TRBV6-1

CDR3 protein: CAWISPGSSETQYF
J gene: TRBJ2-5
V gene: TRBV30

CDR3 protein: CASSPHPGGVQPQHF
J gene: TRBJ1-5
V gene: TRBV7-8

CDR3 protein: CASSPLGSGNYEQYF
J gene: TRBJ2-7
V gene: TRBV7-2

CDR3 protein: CASSPTGYNEQFF
J gene: TRBJ2-1
V gene: TRBV7-3

CDR3 protein: CASSSQETQYF
J gene: TRBJ2-5
V gene: TRBV5-1

CDR3 protein: CASSRDRNVLTF
J gene: TRBJ2-6
V gene: TRBV18

CDR3 protein: CASPGDGSSYEQYF
J gene: TRBJ2-7
V gene: TRBV6-1

CDR3 protein: CASSAAGQNNEKLFF
J gene: TRBJ1-4
V gene: TRBV7-9

CDR3 protein: CASGPLLGARNTEAFF
J gene: TRBJ1-1
V gene: TRBV12-5

CDR3 protein: CASSVGNSPNEQFF
J gene: TRBJ2-1
V gene: TRBV9